Described below is a single T cell receptor beta chain sequence and its context. Its antigen is not identified. This record belongs to a study of regulatory T cells in long-lasting Graves disease. Turning to the study itself: For under 3 months, newly diagnosed Graves' patients had been taking antithyroid drugs. General study findings and limits: Persistent Graves' patients showed less TCR diversity than newly diagnosed patients showed.

CDR1 SGHVS and CDR2 FQNEAQ come from the germline V gene. The CDR3 spans 14 residues. V lost 1 base and J lost 7, with 11 bases in between. Relying on iRepertoire HTBI primers and Arm-PCR of CDR3 regions, the team built TCR beta libraries. In TCRdb, the multiplex PCR reads were re-called with MiXCR into one record per CDR3 protein. The table lists 450,000 to 650,000 distinct CDR3 sequences, 15% to 20% of them singletons. The time point is: newly diagnosed GD, antithyroid drugs for less than 3 months. PBMC RNA served as the TCR library source. This sample was also put to use in a study of T cells in Graves' hyperthyroidism and ophthalmopathy. That work adds: By a 13 V-J model, ophthalmopathy was set apart from stable hyperthyroidism.

The chain employs TRBV7-8 and TRBJ2-1, with no clear D. This TCR came from a woman aged 35 to 60 with Graves disease. The sequences come from peripheral blood mononuclear cells (PBMCs), collected at new diagnosis, from a patient treated with antithyroid drugs. The CDR3 sequence is CASSLDAMLNEQFF. Written as DNA, the CDR3 is TGTGCCAGCAGCTTAGACGCAATGCTGAATGAGCAGTTCTTC. Full variable domain (rest looked up from reference TRBV7-8 and TRBJ2-1): GAGVSQSPRYKVAKRGQDVALRCDPISGHVSLFWYQQALGQGPEFLTYFQNEAQLDKSGLPSDRFFAERPEGSVSTLKIQRTQQEDSAVYLCASSLDAMLNEQFFGPGTRLTVL.